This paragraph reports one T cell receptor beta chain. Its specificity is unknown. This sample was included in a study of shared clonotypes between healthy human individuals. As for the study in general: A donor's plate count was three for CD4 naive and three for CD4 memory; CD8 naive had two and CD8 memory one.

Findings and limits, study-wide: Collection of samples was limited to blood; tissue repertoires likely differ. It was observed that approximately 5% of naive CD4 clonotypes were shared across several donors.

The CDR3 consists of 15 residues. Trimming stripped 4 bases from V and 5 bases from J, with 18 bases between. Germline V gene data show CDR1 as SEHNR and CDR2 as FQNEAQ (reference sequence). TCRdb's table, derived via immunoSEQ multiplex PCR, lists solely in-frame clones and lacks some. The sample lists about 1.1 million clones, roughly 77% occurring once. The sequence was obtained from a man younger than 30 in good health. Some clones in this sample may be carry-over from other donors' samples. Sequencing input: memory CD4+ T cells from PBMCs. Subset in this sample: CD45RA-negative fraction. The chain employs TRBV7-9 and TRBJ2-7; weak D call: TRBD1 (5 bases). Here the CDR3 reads CASSYRQQPSDEQYF. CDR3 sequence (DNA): TGTGCCAGCAGCTACCGACAGCAACCCAGCGACGAGCAGTACTTC.